This paragraph covers one T cell receptor beta chain sequence. What antigen it recognizes has not been identified. This sample was taken from a study of cytomegalovirus exposure and HLA in healthy donors (dated by TCRdb to 2016 to 2017). Regarding the study in general: In an earlier analysis of some 550 of the donors, 250 to 300 Gb of sequence data and 95 million to 130 million unique TCR beta sequences from 180 million or so T cells were reported. An early release covering just under 650 HLA-typed donors comprised about 300 gigabases of sequencing data and around 80 million unique TCR sequences. Among the roughly 400 genotyped donors, around 79% belonged to the genetic ancestry cluster associated with self-reported Caucasian donors. The study aimed to test whether signatures of past pathogen exposure could be identified by cataloging public T cell receptors. The study used immunosequencing to profile the T cell repertoires of approximately 630 subjects and linked those repertoires to cytomegalovirus serostatus. Besides the first cohort of 666 subjects, a separate validation cohort made up of 95 to 150 different subjects was used. To predict cytomegalovirus infection status, the study combined high-throughput TCR immunosequencing, statistical association of individual TCRs with disease status, and machine learning. In a later analysis, previously published TCR beta repertoires from fewer than 750 donors were re-analyzed and high-resolution HLA genotyping was added so that TCR occurrence patterns could be studied. The later analysis used no new phenotypic data to find candidate immune exposures, relying instead on TCR beta sequences and their occurrence across donors. To decide whether each TCR beta V gene segment behaved as functional or pseudogenic, an earlier analysis of 587 of the donors relied on high-throughput TCR beta sequencing. Donor age, sex, ethnicity and CMV serostatus were compiled alongside the repertoire data. Genome-wide SNP genotypes for about three fifths of the roughly 700 donors were used in a later genetic analysis, which treated that subset as a discovery cohort. All discovery cohort repertoires had been generated on a single sequencing platform. HLA typing included class I and class II loci at four-digit resolution. The number of donors typed differed by locus, with about 629-630 for A, B, C, DRB1 and DQB1, more than 500 for DQA1, approximately 570 for DPA1, and around 430 for DPB1. Four to six DR-DQ haplotypes were handled as single units for association and clustering, since linkage in the cohort was strong. Among 300 to 500 genotyped donors of the cohort, an average of around 250,000 unique TCR beta nucleotide sequences was sequenced per donor, of which roughly 17% were non-productive. Overall study results and their limits: The earlier analysis of approximately 590 of the donors excluded seventeen rarely observed V segments, including chromosome 9 orphons, because counts were too low. In both the original and validation cohorts, the classifier was reported to diagnose cytomegalovirus status with high specificity and sensitivity. V-gene and J-gene trimming of TCR beta chains was associated with a missense DCLRE1C variant in a later genetic analysis, and the association was replicated in an independent cohort. A further reported finding was that TCR beta sequences accurately predicted the HLA-A and HLA-B alleles for most subjects in the first cohort. The presence/absence analyses assumed that sequencing depth was roughly uniform across donors, and that assumption may not be true. According to the authors, the approach could potentially be generalized to other disease states and immunological phenotypes. A later analysis found that TCR association rates varied across HLA loci, with DRB1 alleles showing the most associated TCRs and HLA-C alleles the fewest. The 87-base-pair reads could not distinguish some IMGT-functional V segments, including TRBV6-2 and TRBV6-3, so those segments were excluded. A total of fewer than 200 TCR beta chains were listed by the study as associated with cytomegalovirus. Most CMV-associated TCR beta chains appeared to be HLA-restricted in a later analysis, and the HLA associations seemed to be driven largely by CMV exposure. In a later analysis, 16,951 TCR beta sequences were associated with specific HLA alleles at a false discovery rate of 0.05. Several of the top co-occurrence clusters appeared to be linked to parvovirus B19, influenza, CMV and Epstein-Barr virus, according to a later analysis. A cluster of highly shared sequence variants was judged likely to represent a technical artifact of the sequencing pipeline. In this cohort, only TCR beta chains were sequenced, and detectable features were limited by the absence of alpha or paired-chain data. While some public TCRs were present in many individuals, most TCR sequences turned up only very rarely across donors. Strong co-occurrence of HLA alleles, especially DR and DQ, made assigning TCR associations to individual alleles difficult. A later genetic analysis reported fewer N-insertions in productive TCRs among donors in an Asian-associated ancestry cluster than the approximately 670-donor mean. In a later analysis, HLA-associated TCR beta chains were found to be more clonally expanded and to have lower generation probabilities than equally common non-associated chains. Linkage disequilibrium might explain the correlated functional status among segregating V segments, but an unknown experimental factor could not be ruled out. HLA typing was unavailable for some donors at each locus, so association tests used only the typed subset. An earlier analysis of 450 to 750 of the donors showed that most TCR beta V segments appeared in productive rearrangements either about 87% or about 30% of the time, which broadly matched IMGT annotations. The only immune exposure information available for the cohort was CMV serostatus. In vitro tests confirmed that a few of the cytomegalovirus-associated TCR beta chains recognize cytomegalovirus antigens.

The library was generated by the immunoSEQ multiplex PCR assay. A mixture of 60 forward primers for TCR Vbeta segments and 13 reverse primers for TCR Jbeta segments was used in the multiplex PCR. The CDR3 region of rearranged TCR beta genes was amplified from genomic DNA with a multiplex PCR assay. The amplified TCR beta libraries were sequenced on the Illumina HiSeq System as 87-base-pair reads. In the original analysis: A later analysis tallied roughly 80 million unique TCR beta chains across the 666 repertoires, and some 12 million of those chains were shared by two or more donors. Raw reads were error-corrected and collapsed into unique sequences with a nearest-neighbor algorithm that merged closely related sequences to remove PCR and sequencing errors. CDR3 sequences were aligned to IMGT reference sequences to assign V, D and J gene segments. Each retained sequence needed at least a six-nucleotide match to both a V gene segment and a J gene segment. A rearrangement counted as productive if the CDR3 had no stop codons and remained in frame with V and J, and every other rearrangement counted as non-productive. CDR3 was defined according to IMGT convention as the region running from the second conserved V-encoded cysteine to the conserved J-encoded phenylalanine. The earlier analysis of fewer than 750 of the donors excluded sequences that lacked an unambiguous match to a single V gene segment. An earlier analysis of 587 of the donors called V segments functional above 56.7% productive rearrangements and segregating when the between-donor standard deviation exceeded 5%. A statistical classification framework was built to diagnose cytomegalovirus status from the catalog of TCR beta chain sequences. In a later analysis, V and J genes were assigned by comparing TCR nucleotide sequences against IMGT/GENE-DB human TR gene sequences. Using the TCRdist pipeline, a later analysis assigned CDR3 sequences along with most-parsimonious VDJ recombination scenarios. In a later analysis, each TCR beta chain was defined by its CDR3 amino acid sequence together with its V-gene family, and reads without a unique V-gene family were excluded. A later analysis removed nearly 600 highly shared, low-generation-probability nucleotide sequences to deal with suspected cross-contamination and a sequencing artifact. A later analysis calculated a clonal expansion index for each public chain from normalized within-repertoire ranks of inferred template counts. In a later analysis, generation probabilities were computed with a VDJ recombination model fitted to out-of-frame rearrangements, and the resulting probabilities were checked against IGoR. A later analysis scored TCR-TCR, TCR-HLA and TCR-CMV co-occurrence with hypergeometric tests, applying a repertoire-size bias correction to TCR pairs. To estimate false discovery rates, a later analysis permuted the HLA or CMV assignments 20 times. In a later analysis, co-occurring TCRs were grouped with DBSCAN, and TCRdist sequence similarity was added when clustering was performed within HLA-allele-positive subsets. Repertoires with fewer than 30,000 or more than 120,000 public chains were left out of co-occurrence clustering, as were five repertoires with anomalous nucleotide sharing. TCRdb stores this immuneACCESS table with in-frame sequences only. Part of the clones is absent; in the studies checked, under half of the shortfall reflects unresolved V genes, and no reason is known for the rest. The DNA gave D and trimming, while V, J and clone size come from that table. The sample table records tens of thousands of clones. Of the sample, 15% to 17% falls within the top ten clones.

The cohort was made up of under 800 healthy bone marrow donors. Cohort members were all nominally healthy when sampled, although unrecorded immune exposures were likely present. The donor was CMV seropositive and was included in the group of approximately 300 seropositive cohort members. Every donor gave a peripheral blood sample, and the peripheral blood mononuclear cells from that sample were used for TCR beta sequencing. Genomic DNA was extracted from the blood cell samples with the Qiagen DNeasy Blood Extraction Kit. Germline trimming amounts to 11 bases on V and 6 bases on J, with 9 as the count of junction bases outside the gene matches. The CDR3 goes from the cysteine to the phenylalanine over 13 residues. Only CDR3 DNA is held: 39 bases, read in frame from base 1. The germline V gene (reference sequence) supplies CDR1 LNHDA and CDR2 SQIVND.

The chain employs TRBV19 and TRBJ2-2; TRBD1 fits 7 bases in the junction. Sequenced sample: PBMCs. The TCR comes from a man in his forties or fifties in good health and CMV-seropositive. The DNA sequence follows: TGTGCCGTACAGGGGTCGTTTCCCGGGGAGCTGTTTTTT. It translates to CAVQGSFPGELFF. Joined to the reference TRBV19 and TRBJ2-2 proteins, this CDR3 gives the full variable domain: DGGITQSPKYLFRKEGQNVTLSCEQNLNHDAMYWYRQDPGQGLRLIYYSQIVNDFQKGDIAEGYSVSREKKESFPLTVTSAQKNPTAFYLCAVQGSFPGELFFGEGSRLTVL.